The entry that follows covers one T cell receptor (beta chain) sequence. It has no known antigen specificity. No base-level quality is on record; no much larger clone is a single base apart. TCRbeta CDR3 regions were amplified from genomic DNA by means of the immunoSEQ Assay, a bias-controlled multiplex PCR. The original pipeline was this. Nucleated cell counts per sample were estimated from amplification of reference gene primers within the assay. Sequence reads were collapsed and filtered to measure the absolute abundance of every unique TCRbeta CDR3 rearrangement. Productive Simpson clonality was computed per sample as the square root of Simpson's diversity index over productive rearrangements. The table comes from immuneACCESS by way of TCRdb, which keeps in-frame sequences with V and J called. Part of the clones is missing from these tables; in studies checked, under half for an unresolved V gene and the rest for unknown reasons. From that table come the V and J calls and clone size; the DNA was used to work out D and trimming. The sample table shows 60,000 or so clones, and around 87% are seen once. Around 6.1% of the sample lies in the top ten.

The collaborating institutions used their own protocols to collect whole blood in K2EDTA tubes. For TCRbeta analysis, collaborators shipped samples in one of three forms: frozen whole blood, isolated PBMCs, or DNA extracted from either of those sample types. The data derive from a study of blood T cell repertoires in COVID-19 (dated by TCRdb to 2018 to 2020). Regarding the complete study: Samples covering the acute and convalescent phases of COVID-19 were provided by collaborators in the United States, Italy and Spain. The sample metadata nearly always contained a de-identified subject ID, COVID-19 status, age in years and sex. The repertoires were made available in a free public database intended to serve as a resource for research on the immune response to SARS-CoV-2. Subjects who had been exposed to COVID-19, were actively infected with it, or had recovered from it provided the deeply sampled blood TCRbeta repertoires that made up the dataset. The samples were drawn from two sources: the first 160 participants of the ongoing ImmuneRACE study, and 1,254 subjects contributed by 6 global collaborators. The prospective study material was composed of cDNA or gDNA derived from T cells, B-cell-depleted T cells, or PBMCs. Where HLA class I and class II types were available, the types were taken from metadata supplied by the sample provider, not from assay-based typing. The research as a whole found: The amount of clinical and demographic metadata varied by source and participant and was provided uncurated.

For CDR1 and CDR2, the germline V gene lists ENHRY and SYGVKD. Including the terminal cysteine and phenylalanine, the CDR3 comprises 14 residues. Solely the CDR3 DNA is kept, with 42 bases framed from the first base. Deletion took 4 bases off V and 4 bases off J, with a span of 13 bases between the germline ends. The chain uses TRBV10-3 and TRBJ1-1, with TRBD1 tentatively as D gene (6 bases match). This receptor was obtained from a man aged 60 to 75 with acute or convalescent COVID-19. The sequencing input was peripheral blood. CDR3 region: CAISGGPGSTEAFF. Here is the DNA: TGTGCCATCAGTGGGGGGCCAGGGAGCACTGAAGCTTTCTTT.